The 21 T cell receptor beta chains below all came from one sample that was sequenced in a study of blood T cell repertoires in COVID-19. Assay used: immunoSEQ multiplex PCR; TCRdb lists only in-frame clones, some missing. The sample contains about 220,000 clones, about four fifths of which appear only once. The specimen sequenced was PBMCs or T cells enriched from blood (not recorded which). All receptors come from a woman in her thirties or forties with acute COVID-19.

This clone has a handful of counts. The rearrangement links TRBV24-1 to TRBJ2-2, with no clear D. With 3 bases removed from V and 3 bases from J, the gap between germline ends came to 7 bases. Germline V gene lookup returns CDR1 KGHDR and CDR2 SFDVKD. This CDR3 contains 14 residues. The CDR3 sequence is CATSDPSHTGELFF. DNA of the CDR3: TGTGCCACCAGTGATCCGTCCCACACCGGGGAGCTGTTTTTT.

The chain employs TRBV7-6 and TRBJ2-7, with 15 positions matching TRBD2. J lost 2 bases, V lost 2 bases, and 7 bases had no gene match. The CDR3 length is 18 residues. Germline V gene data show CDR1 as SGHVS and CDR2 as FNYEAQ. CDR3 DNA sequence: TGTGCCAGCAGCTTAAACGTCCGGACTAGCGGGAGGGCCTACGAGCAGTACTTC. Its translation is CASSLNVRTSGRAYEQYF.

The V and J genes are TRBV10-1 and TRBJ2-3; D remains ambiguous. In germline, CDR1 is WNHNN, CDR2 SYGVQD (reference sequence). This CDR3 has 12 amino acids. Trimming took off 6 bases at V and 8 bases at J, with 12 bases between the two ends. The CDR3: CASSHRVGTQYF. CDR3 nucleotides: TGCGCCAGCAGCCACCGGGTGGGTACGCAGTATTTT.

The chain employs TRBV27 and TRBJ2-3; 7 bases map to TRBD1. The germline V gene encodes CDR1 MNHEY and CDR2 SMNVEV (reference sequence). V dropped 5 bases and J dropped 2; count of bases not matched to a gene: 7. This CDR3 is 15 amino acids long. The CDR3 bases are TGTGCCAGCAGTCCCATTGGGACAGACACAGATACGCAGTATTTT. It translates to CASSPIGTDTDTQYF.

CDR3 protein: CASSLRPSNQPQHF. The CDR3 bases are TGTGCCAGCAGCCTCAGGCCAAGCAATCAGCCCCAGCATTTT. The chain uses TRBV28 and TRBJ1-5; D ambiguous. Looked up from germline, CDR1 is MDHEN and CDR2 is SYDVKM. The ends were cut back, 6 bases at V and 1 base at J, with 10 bases in the middle. The CDR3 is 14 residues long.

This clone turned up a few times. This chain links TRBV10-2 with TRBJ1-5; TRBD1 agrees at 8 bases. V dropped 6 bases and J dropped 0; count of bases not matched to a gene: 10. The germline V gene has CDR1 WSHSY and CDR2 SAAADI. This CDR3 contains 17 residues. The CDR3 DNA sequence: TGCGCCAGCAGGGAAACAGGGGGAGCATATAGCAATCAGCCCCAGCATTTT. Translation gives CASRETGGAYSNQPQHF.

The CDR3 here is CASSQGAPGTEAFF. CDR3 bases: TGCGCCAGCAGCCAAGGCGCCCCAGGGACTGAAGCTTTCTTT. The gene calls are TRBV4-3 and TRBJ1-1; D is possibly TRBD1 (5 bases). Trimming cost V 1 base and J 5 bases, with 11 bases left between them. Germline V gene data show CDR1 as LGHNA and CDR2 as YSLEER. The length of the CDR3 is 14 residues.

This clone was recorded once. The chain uses TRBV29-1 and TRBJ2-3; TRBD2 is a possible D gene (5 bases). The germline V gene has CDR1 SQVTM and CDR2 ANQGSEA. Trimming took 3 bases from V and 6 from J, leaving 13 bases between them. This CDR3 spans 13 amino acids. The CDR3 bases are TGCAGCGTTGATCCGGCAGGACTGGATACGCAGTATTTT. Translated, it gives CSVDPAGLDTQYF.

The chain joins TRBV14 to TRBJ1-3; a possible D gene is TRBD1 (5 bases). V was pared by 4 bases and J by 4 bases, with 23 bases between. CDR3 length: 18 amino acids. Per germline, CDR1 SGHDN and CDR2 FVKESK. CDR3 sequence reads: CASSLGGSKQPAGNTIYF. CDR3 in DNA: TGTGCCAGCAGCCTGGGGGGGTCGAAACAGCCTGCCGGAAACACCATATATTTT. The whole variable domain, remainder taken from reference TRBV14 and TRBJ1-3, is EAGVTQFPSHSVIEKGQTVTLRCDPISGHDNLYWYRRVMGKEIKFLLHFVKESKQDESGMPNNRFLAERTGGTYSTLKVQPAELEDSGVYFCASSLGGSKQPAGNTIYFGEGSWLTVV.

CDR3 amino acids: CATSDRPSGRASDTQYF. CDR3 DNA: TGTGCCACCAGTGACCGCCCTAGCGGGAGGGCCTCAGATACGCAGTATTTT. The rearrangement joins TRBV24-1 to TRBJ2-3, with 12 bases lining up with TRBD2. With V trimmed by 4 bases and J by 4 bases, 8 bases remained unmatched. The V gene's germline CDR1 is KGHDR and CDR2 SFDVKD. This CDR3 spans 17 amino acids.

The chain couples TRBV28 to TRBJ1-6, with 7 bases lining up with TRBD1. From germline, CDR1 is MDHEN and CDR2 SYDVKM. V lost 5 bases to trimming and J lost 7 bases; unmatched junction nucleotides: 5. This CDR3 has 14 amino acids. CDR3 loop: CASSPGTVNSPLHF. The CDR3 coding sequence is TGTGCCAGCAGTCCCGGGACAGTAAATTCACCCCTCCACTTT.

The V and J genes are TRBV2 and TRBJ1-1, with D unclear. The germline V and J ends were trimmed by 10 bases and 0 bases, with 12 bases remaining between them. CDR3 length: 13 amino acids. CDR1 and CDR2 from the germline V gene are SNHLY and FYNNEI. The CDR3 region is CAMSGRMNTEAFF. CDR3 coding DNA: TGTGCCATGAGCGGACGGATGAACACTGAAGCTTTCTTT.

The chain joins TRBV14 to TRBJ1-1, with 7 positions matching TRBD1. This CDR3 spans 15 amino acids. V shed 3 bases, J shed 7 bases, and the junction held 11 bases outside the gene matches. Germline CDR1 reads SGHDN; CDR2 reads FVKESK. The CDR3 DNA follows: TGTGCCAGCAGCCAGAGGACAGGCAGGGCGAGTGAAGCTTTCTTT. The encoded protein is CASSQRTGRASEAFF.

V and J are TRBV11-2 and TRBJ2-7, with D possibly being TRBD2 (5 bases). Looked up from germline, CDR1 is SGHAT and CDR2 is FQNNGV. There are 12 residues in the CDR3. V lost 6 bases to trimming and J lost 12 bases, with 18 bases between them. As DNA, the CDR3 is TGTGCCAGCAGACCGACCCCCGGGAATACGTACTTC. Its translation is CASRPTPGNTYF.

The genes are TRBV5-4 and TRBJ1-3; D ambiguous. Germline CDR1 reads SGHNT; CDR2 reads YYREEE (reference sequence). V was clipped by 0 bases and J by 0 bases, with 7 bases between them. The CDR3 spans 15 residues. The chain's CDR3 is CASSLEGVSGNTIYF. In DNA, the CDR3 is TGTGCCAGCAGCTTGGAGGGAGTCTCTGGAAACACCATATATTTT.

This chain connects TRBV9 to TRBJ1-2; TRBD1 agrees at 7 bases. CDR1 SGDLS and CDR2 YYNGEE come from the germline V gene. The CDR3 length is 16 residues. V was pared by 3 bases and J by 4 bases, with 12 bases of the junction left unmatched. The CDR3 sequence: CASSGHMTGLLYGYTF. CDR3 coding DNA: TGTGCCAGCAGCGGACATATGACAGGGCTTCTCTATGGCTACACCTTC.

This rearrangement joins TRBV5-1 to TRBJ1-3; possibly TRBD1 for D (5 bases). V gave up 1 base and J gave up 8 bases, with 16 bases separating them. This CDR3 has 15 amino acids. The germline gives CDR1 SGHRS, CDR2 YFSETQ. The CDR3: CASSLNQGIGDTIYF. CDR3 nucleotide sequence: TGCGCCAGCAGCTTGAACCAGGGTATAGGAGACACCATATATTTT. Full variable domain (outside the CDR3, taken from reference TRBV5-1 and TRBJ1-3): KAGVTQTPRYLIKTRGQQVTLSCSPISGHRSVSWYQQTPGQGLQFLFEYFSETQRNKGNFPGRFSGRQFSNSRSEMNVSTLELGDSALYLCASSLNQGIGDTIYFGEGSWLTVV.

This clone showed up just a few times. This chain links TRBV19 with TRBJ2-2, with D uncertain. CDR1 LNHDA and CDR2 SQIVND come from the germline V gene (reference sequence). Deletions cut 10 bases from V and 1 base from J, with 13 bases between. The length of the CDR3 is 14 residues. The CDR3 coding sequence is TGTGCCACGAACACCAGGCGGAACACCGGGGAGCTGTTTTTT. This gives the protein CATNTRRNTGELFF.

The genes are TRBV7-9 and TRBJ1-6; 7 bases align to TRBD1. Germline CDR1 is SEHNR and CDR2 is FQNEAQ (reference sequence). This CDR3 contains 14 residues. With V trimmed by 8 bases and J by 13 bases, 14 bases remained unmatched. The CDR3 loop reads CASAADRWIEPLHF. The CDR3 DNA sequence: TGTGCCAGCGCCGCGGACAGGTGGATTGAGCCCCTCCACTTT.

This clone was picked up a small number of times. V and J are TRBV2 and TRBJ2-2; TRBD2 agrees at 11 bases. The CDR3 runs 15 residues. Germline V gives CDR1 SNHLY, CDR2 FYNNEI. V lost 8 bases and J lost 5; bases outside the gene matches: 7. DNA of the CDR3: TGTGCCAGCGGGCTAGCGGGAGGACGGACCGGGGAGCTGTTTTTT. Protein: CASGLAGGRTGELFF.

This chain joins TRBV6-5 and TRBJ2-5, with 9 bases aligning to TRBD2. V shed 0 bases and J 7 bases; nucleotides not matched to a gene: 6. Per the germline V gene, CDR1 is MNHEY and CDR2 is SVGAGI. The CDR3 extends over 15 amino acids. The CDR3, as DNA: TGTGCCAGCAGTTACTCGACTAGCGGACCGGGGACCCAGTACTTC. Its protein is CASSYSTSGPGTQYF.